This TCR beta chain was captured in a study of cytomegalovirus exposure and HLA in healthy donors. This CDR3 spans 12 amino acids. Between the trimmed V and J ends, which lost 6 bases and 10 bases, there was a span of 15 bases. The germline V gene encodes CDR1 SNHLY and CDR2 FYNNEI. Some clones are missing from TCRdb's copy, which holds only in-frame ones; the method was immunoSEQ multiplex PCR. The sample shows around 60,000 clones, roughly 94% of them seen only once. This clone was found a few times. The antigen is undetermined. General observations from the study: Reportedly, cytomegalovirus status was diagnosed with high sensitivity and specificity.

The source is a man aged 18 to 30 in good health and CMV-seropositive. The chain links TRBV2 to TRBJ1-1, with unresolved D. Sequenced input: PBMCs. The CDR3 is CASRGDKATAFF. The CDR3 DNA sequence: TGTGCCAGCAGGGGAGACAAGGCGACAGCTTTCTTT.